This entry concerns a single TCR beta chain. Sequencing used immunoSEQ multiplex PCR; TCRdb keeps in-frame clones, though not all of them. Of some 370,000 clones in the sample, around 90% are singletons; the top ten hold 0.95% to 1.5%. The sample comes from a study of blood T cell repertoires in COVID-19. Across the study: Acute and convalescent COVID-19 samples came from the United States, Italy and Spain.

Germline V gene data show CDR1 as KGHSH and CDR2 as LQKENI. CDR3 length equals 15 residues. V was pared by 3 bases and J by 4 bases, with 16 bases between. The TCR sequence derives from a man in his forties or fifties with acute or convalescent COVID-19. Sequenced material: peripheral blood. The chain recombines TRBV18 with TRBJ2-7; D not certain. CDR3 nucleotide sequence: TGTGCCAGCTCACCGCGACCTATCGACGGGTACGAGCAGTACTTC. Translating it yields CASSPRPIDGYEQYF.